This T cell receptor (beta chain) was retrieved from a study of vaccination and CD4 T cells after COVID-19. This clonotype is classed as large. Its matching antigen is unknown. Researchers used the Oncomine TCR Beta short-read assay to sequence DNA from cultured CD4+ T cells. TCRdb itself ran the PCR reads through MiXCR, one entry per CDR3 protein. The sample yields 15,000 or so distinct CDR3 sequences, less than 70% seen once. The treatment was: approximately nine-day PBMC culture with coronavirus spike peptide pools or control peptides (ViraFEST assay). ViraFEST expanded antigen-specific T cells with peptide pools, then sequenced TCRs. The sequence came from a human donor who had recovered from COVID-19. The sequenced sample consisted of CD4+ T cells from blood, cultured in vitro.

The CDR3 sequence: CSAERSGSGELFF. For the CDR3, the DNA is TGCAGTGCAGAACGGAGCGGCTCCGGGGAGCTGTTTTTT. The rearrangement joins TRBV20-1 to TRBJ2-2, with a weak D call TRBD2 (5 bases). In germline, CDR1 is DFQATT, CDR2 SNEGSKA (reference sequence). Trimming stripped 6 bases from V and 6 bases from J, with 14 bases between. The CDR3 loop spans 13 amino acids.